The 7 T cell receptor beta chains below come from one sample, sequenced in a study of blood T cell repertoires in COVID-19 (dated by TCRdb to the early 2020s). Library generation was performed with the immunoSEQ multiplex PCR assay. This is the immuneACCESS table as TCRdb keeps it, with only in-frame sequences that have V and J called. A part of the clones is gone; compared with another copy, unresolved V genes explain less than half, and the rest is unexplained. The sample table records 35,000 to 50,000 clones; just under 70% of these occur just once. The ten largest account for 5.5% to 8% of the sample. What was sequenced was peripheral blood. All receptors come from a man aged 80 or over with acute or convalescent COVID-19.

The rearrangement links TRBV19 to TRBJ1-2; a weak D match, TRBD1 (5 bases). Trimming left V 8 bases short and J 4 bases short, with 11 bases between. Germline CDR1 is LNHDA and CDR2 is SQIVND (reference sequence). This CDR3 comprises 12 residues. The CDR3 spells CASHQGGYGYTF. The CDR3 nucleotides read TGTGCCAGTCACCAGGGTGGCTATGGCTACACCTTC.

This clone was observed a handful of times. The chain employs TRBV30 and TRBJ1-1, with D uncertain. The CDR3 consists of 11 residues. With 4 bases removed from V and 3 bases from J, the gap between germline ends came to 6 bases. Germline V CDR1 and CDR2: GTSNPN, SVGIG (reference sequence). CDR3 sequence reads: CAWTSYTEAFF. The CDR3 DNA sequence: TGTGCCTGGACTTCTTACACTGAAGCTTTCTTT. The complete variable domain, with remaining parts taken from reference TRBV30 and TRBJ1-1, reads SQTIHQWPATLVQPVGSPLSLECTVEGTSNPNLYWYRQAAGRGLQLLFYSVGIGQISSEVPQNLSASRPQDRQFILSSKKLLLSDSGFYLCAWTSYTEAFFGQGTRLTVV.

This clone has a handful of counts. The chain carries TRBV30 and TRBJ1-2, with D perhaps matching TRBD1 (5 bases). This CDR3 has 15 amino acids. Germline V gene data show CDR1 as GTSNPN and CDR2 as SVGIG (reference sequence). Trimming shortened V by 4 bases and J by 7 bases, and 22 bases separated the two germline ends. CDR3 coding DNA: TGTGCCTGGAACGCCGAGGGACTTAAGGAGGGTGGCTACACCTTC. It is translated as CAWNAEGLKEGGYTF.

This clone was seen a handful of times. V and J are TRBV14 and TRBJ2-5, with D possibly being TRBD1 (5 bases). The V gene lost 0 bases and the J gene lost 0 bases, with 20 bases spanning the gap. The germline CDR1 and CDR2 sequences are SGHDN and FVKESK. The CDR3 sequence is 19 residues long. Written as DNA, the CDR3 is TGTGCCAGCAGCCAAGATGGTCTAGGGGTAGAACCTTACCAAGAGACCCAGTACTTC. Residues: CASSQDGLGVEPYQETQYF.

The chain links TRBV7-6 to TRBJ1-1; D unresolved. Trimming cost V 4 bases and J 1 base, with 10 bases left between them. The CDR3 loop spans 14 amino acids. Germline values: CDR1 SGHVS, CDR2 FNYEAQ. CDR3 region: CASSSEGSNTEAFF. The CDR3 DNA is TGTGCCAGCAGCTCAGAGGGCTCGAACACTGAAGCTTTCTTT.

V usage is TRBV7-7 and J usage is TRBJ1-1; 7 nucleotides agree with TRBD1. This CDR3 comprises 17 residues. Germline CDR1 is SSHAT and CDR2 is FNYEAQ (reference sequence). Trimming cost V 5 bases and J 5 bases; bases outside gene matches: 17. Here the CDR3 reads CASSPRGRGGVGTEAFF. CDR3 nucleotides: TGTGCCAGCAGCCCCAGGGGGAGAGGGGGTGTAGGGACTGAAGCTTTCTTT.

The CDR3 DNA sequence: TGTGCCAGCAGCTTGGAAGGGGTTAGCTCCTACAATGAGCAGTTCTTC. Translated: CASSLEGVSSYNEQFF. The chain uses TRBV5-8 and TRBJ2-1; tentatively, D is TRBD1 (5 bases). There are 16 residues in the CDR3. Trimming removed 0 bases at V and 0 bases at J, with 10 bases between. Per germline, CDR1 SGHTS and CDR2 YDEGEE.